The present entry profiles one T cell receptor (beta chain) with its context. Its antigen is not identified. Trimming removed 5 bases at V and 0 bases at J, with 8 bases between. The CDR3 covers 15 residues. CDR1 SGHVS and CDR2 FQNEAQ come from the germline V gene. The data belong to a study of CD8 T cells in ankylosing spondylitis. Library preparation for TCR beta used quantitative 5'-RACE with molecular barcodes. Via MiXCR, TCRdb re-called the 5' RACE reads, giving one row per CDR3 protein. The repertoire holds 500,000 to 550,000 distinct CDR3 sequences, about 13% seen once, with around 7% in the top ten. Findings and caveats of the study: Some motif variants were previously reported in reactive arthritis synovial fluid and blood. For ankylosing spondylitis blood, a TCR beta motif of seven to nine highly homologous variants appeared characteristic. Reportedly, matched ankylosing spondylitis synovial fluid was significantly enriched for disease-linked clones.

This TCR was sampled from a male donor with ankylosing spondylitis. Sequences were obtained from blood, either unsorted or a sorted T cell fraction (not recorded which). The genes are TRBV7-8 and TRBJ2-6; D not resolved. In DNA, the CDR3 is TGTGCCAGCAGCCCCACAGCCTCTGGGGCCAACGTCCTGACTTTC. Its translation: CASSPTASGANVLTF. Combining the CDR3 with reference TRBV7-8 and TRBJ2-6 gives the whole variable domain GAGVSQSPRYKVAKRGQDVALRCDPISGHVSLFWYQQALGQGPEFLTYFQNEAQLDKSGLPSDRFFAERPEGSVSTLKIQRTQQEDSAVYLCASSPTASGANVLTFGAGSRLTVL.